A single sample gave rise to the 12 T cell receptor beta chains below, sequenced in a study of blood T cell repertoires in COVID-19. Some clones are missing from TCRdb's copy, which holds only in-frame ones; the method was immunoSEQ multiplex PCR. The sample lists some 490,000 clones; approximately 85% were seen once. Sequenced input: peripheral blood. These receptors originate from a human donor in a cohort sampled during active COVID-19.

The chain is built from TRBV5-3 and TRBJ1-5, with D perhaps matching TRBD1 (6 bases). TRBV5-3 is filed as an ORF, its function uncertain. This CDR3 comprises 16 residues. Trimming shortened V by 0 bases and J by 7 bases, and 17 bases separated the two germline ends. In DNA, the CDR3 is TGTGCCAGAAGCTTGGCGGGTGGGCAGGGGAGCCAGCCCCAGCATTTT. This gives the protein CARSLAGGQGSQPQHF.

This clone was detected once. The chain joins TRBV4-2 to TRBJ2-7, with 10 bases aligning to TRBD1. CDR1 and CDR2 from the germline V gene are LGHNA and YNFKEQ. CDR3 length equals 17 residues. The V and J ends lost 0 bases and 4 bases, in that order; junction bases with no gene match: 9. The CDR3 sequence: CASSQDTMGTGVYEQYF. CDR3 sequence (DNA): TGTGCCAGCAGCCAAGATACCATGGGGACAGGGGTTTACGAGCAGTACTTC.

The rearrangement links TRBV14 to TRBJ1-4; TRBD1 matches at 7 bases. Looked up from germline, CDR1 is SGHDN and CDR2 is FVKESK. The J segment lost 3 bases and the V segment lost 6 bases, leaving 7 bases of the junction unmatched. This CDR3 has 15 amino acids. CDR3 sequence: CASREGQVPNEKLFF. The CDR3 DNA reads TGTGCCAGCAGGGAAGGACAGGTGCCTAATGAAAAACTGTTTTTT.

This chain uses TRBV11-2 with TRBJ2-7, with 9 nucleotides matching TRBD1. V trimming: 7 bases; J trimming: 2 bases; junction bases outside the gene matches: 9. CDR1 and CDR2 from the germline V gene are SGHAT and FQNNGV. The CDR3 is made up of 15 amino acids. Here the CDR3 DNA reads TGTGCCAGCACCCCAACAGGGGGCATCCCCTACGAGCAGTACTTC. Translating gives CASTPTGGIPYEQYF.

The rearrangement joins TRBV28 to TRBJ2-3; TRBD2 is a possible D gene (6 bases). The CDR3 consists of 14 residues. Per the germline V gene, CDR1 is MDHEN and CDR2 is SYDVKM. With 6 bases removed from V and 1 base from J, the gap between germline ends came to 11 bases. DNA of the CDR3: TGTGCCAGCAGGTCGGGACTCCGCACAGATACGCAGTATTTT. Translation gives CASRSGLRTDTQYF. Variable domain in full (rest from reference TRBV28 and TRBJ2-3): DVKVTQSSRYLVKRTGEKVFLECVQDMDHENMFWYRQDPGLGLRLIYFSYDVKMKEKGDIPEGYSVSREKKERFSLILESASTNQTSMYLCASRSGLRTDTQYFGPGTRLTVL.

Note on this clone: Additional DNA sequences in this sample encode the identical CDR3. V is TRBV5-1 and J is TRBJ2-5; TRBD2 aligns across 13 bases. V lost 0 bases, J lost 5 bases, and 4 bases stayed unmatched. Germline CDR1 is SGHRS and CDR2 is YFSETQ. The CDR3 is 16 residues long. The CDR3 sequence: CASSLGTSGRGETQYF. Written as DNA, the CDR3 is TGCGCCAGCAGCTTGGGGACTAGCGGGAGAGGGGAGACCCAGTACTTC.

The V call is TRBV6-4, the J call TRBJ1-5; no firm D call. V lost 2 bases to trimming and J lost 4 bases, with 3 bases between them. The CDR3 sequence is 12 residues long. The V gene's germline CDR1 is MRHNA and CDR2 SNTAGT. The CDR3 coding sequence is TGTGCCAGCAGTGACCTTAATCAGCCCCAGCATTTT. Its translation is CASSDLNQPQHF.

The chain uses TRBV28 and TRBJ1-1, with 8 bases lining up with TRBD1. Germline V gives CDR1 MDHEN, CDR2 SYDVKM. V dropped 1 base and J dropped 4; count of bases not matched to a gene: 8. The CDR3 runs 16 residues. The CDR3 reads CASSLSRVGQGTEAFF. Here the CDR3 DNA reads TGTGCCAGCAGTTTATCCCGGGTCGGACAGGGCACTGAAGCTTTCTTT.

This chain joins TRBV19 and TRBJ2-7; 7 bases are shared with TRBD1. V lost 3 bases and J lost 1; bases outside the gene matches: 9. Germline loops: CDR1 LNHDA, CDR2 SQIVND (reference sequence). There are 16 residues in the CDR3. CDR3 residues: CASSMPGTATSYEQYF. CDR3 coding DNA: TGTGCCAGTAGTATGCCTGGGACAGCTACATCCTACGAGCAGTACTTC.

The chain links TRBV15 to TRBJ2-1; a possible D gene is TRBD1 (5 bases). Germline CDR1 LNHNV, CDR2 YYDKDF (reference sequence). Trimming removed 0 bases from V and 8 bases from J, with 11 bases in between. This CDR3 is built from 14 residues. Written as DNA, the CDR3 is TGTGCCACCAGCAGAGATCAGGGTGGGGATGAGCAGTTCTTC. Its protein product is CATSRDQGGDEQFF. The full variable domain, with the rest looked up from reference TRBV15 and TRBJ2-1, is DAMVIQNPRYQVTQFGKPVTLSCSQTLNHNVMYWYQQKSSQAPKLLFHYYDKDFNNEADTPDNFQSRRPNTSFCFLDIRSPGLGDTAMYLCATSRDQGGDEQFFGPGTRLTVL.

This clone appeared a few times. The chain is built from TRBV2 and TRBJ1-5; D is possibly TRBD1 (5 bases). V was trimmed by 3 bases and J by 4 bases, leaving 10 bases between them. The CDR3 is 14 residues long. Germline values: CDR1 SNHLY, CDR2 FYNNEI. The CDR3 DNA sequence: TGTGCCAGCAGTGATCGGGGGACTAATCAGCCCCAGCATTTT. This gives the protein CASSDRGTNQPQHF.

The chain links TRBV28 to TRBJ1-5; TRBD1 might be the D (6 bases). Germline-derived CDR1 and CDR2 are MDHEN and SYDVKM. Between the trimmed V and J ends, which lost 7 bases and 5 bases, there was a span of 15 bases. This CDR3 comprises 14 residues. CDR3 bases: TGTGCCAGCATTGAAAGGGGGTCGTATCAGCCCCAGCATTTT. Translating it yields CASIERGSYQPQHF.